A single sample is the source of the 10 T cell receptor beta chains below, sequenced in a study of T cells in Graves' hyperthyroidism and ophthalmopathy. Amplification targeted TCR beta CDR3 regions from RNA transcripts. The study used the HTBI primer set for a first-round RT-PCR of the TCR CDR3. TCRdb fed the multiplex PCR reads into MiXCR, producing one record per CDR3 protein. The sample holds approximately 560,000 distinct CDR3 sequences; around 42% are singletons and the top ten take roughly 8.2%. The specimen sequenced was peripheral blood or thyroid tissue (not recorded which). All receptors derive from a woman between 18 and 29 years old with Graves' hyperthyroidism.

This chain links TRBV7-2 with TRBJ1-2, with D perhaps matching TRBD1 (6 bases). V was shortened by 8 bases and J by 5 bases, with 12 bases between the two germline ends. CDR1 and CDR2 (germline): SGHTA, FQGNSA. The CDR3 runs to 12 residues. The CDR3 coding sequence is TGTGCCAGCCACCCGGGACAATATGGCTACACCTTC. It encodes CASHPGQYGYTF.

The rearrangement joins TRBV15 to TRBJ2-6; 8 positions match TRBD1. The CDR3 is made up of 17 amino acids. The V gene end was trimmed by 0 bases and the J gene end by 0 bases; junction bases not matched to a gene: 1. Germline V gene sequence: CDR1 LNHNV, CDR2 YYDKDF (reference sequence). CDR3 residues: CATSRDGQGSGANVLTF. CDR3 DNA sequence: TGTGCCACCAGCAGAGATGGACAGGGCTCTGGGGCCAACGTCCTGACTTTC. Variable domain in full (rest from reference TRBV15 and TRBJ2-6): DAMVIQNPRYQVTQFGKPVTLSCSQTLNHNVMYWYQQKSSQAPKLLFHYYDKDFNNEADTPDNFQSRRPNTSFCFLDIRSPGLGDTAMYLCATSRDGQGSGANVLTFGAGSRLTVL.

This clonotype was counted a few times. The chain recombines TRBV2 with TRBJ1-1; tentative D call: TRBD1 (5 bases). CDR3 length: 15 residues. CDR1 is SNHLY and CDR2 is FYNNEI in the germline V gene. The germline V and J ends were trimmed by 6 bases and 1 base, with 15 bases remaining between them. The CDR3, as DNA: TGTGCCAGCAGCCTGGCGGGGGTCTCGAACACTGAAGCTTTCTTT. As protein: CASSLAGVSNTEAFF.

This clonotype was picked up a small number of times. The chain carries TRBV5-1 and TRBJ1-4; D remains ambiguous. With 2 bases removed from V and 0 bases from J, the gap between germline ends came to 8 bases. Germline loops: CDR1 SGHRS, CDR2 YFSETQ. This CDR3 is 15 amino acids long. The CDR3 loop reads CASSFLGATNEKLFF. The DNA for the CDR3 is TGCGCCAGCAGCTTCCTGGGAGCAACTAATGAAAAACTGTTTTTT.

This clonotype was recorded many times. This CDR3 reads CSVVASGRTSEQYF. Written as DNA, the CDR3 is TGCAGCGTTGTGGCTAGCGGGAGGACAAGCGAGCAGTACTTC. The chain carries TRBV29-1 and TRBJ2-7; 11 bases fit TRBD2. The CDR3 is 14 amino acids. The J segment lost 6 bases and the V segment lost 4 bases, leaving 8 bases of the junction unmatched. Germline CDR1 reads SQVTM; CDR2 reads ANQGSEA.

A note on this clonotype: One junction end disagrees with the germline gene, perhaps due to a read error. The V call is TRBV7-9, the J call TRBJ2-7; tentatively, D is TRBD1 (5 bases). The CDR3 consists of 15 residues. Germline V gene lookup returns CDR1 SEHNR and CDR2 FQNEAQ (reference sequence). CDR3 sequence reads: CASSLEYRTPYEQYF. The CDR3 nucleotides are TGTGCCAGCAGTTTAGAGTACAGGACCCCCTACGAGCAGTACTTC.

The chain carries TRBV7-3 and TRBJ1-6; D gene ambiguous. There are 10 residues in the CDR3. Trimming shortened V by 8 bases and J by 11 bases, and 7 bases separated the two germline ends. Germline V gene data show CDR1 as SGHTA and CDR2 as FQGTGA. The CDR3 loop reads CASPGTPLHF. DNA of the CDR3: TGTGCCAGCCCCGGGACACCCCTCCACTTT. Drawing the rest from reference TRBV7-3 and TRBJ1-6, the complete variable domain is GAGVSQTPSNKVTEKGKYVELRCDPISGHTALYWYRQSLGQGPEFLIYFQGTGAADDSGLPNDRFFAVRPEGSVSTLKIQRTERGDSAVYLCASPGTPLHFGNGTRLTVT.

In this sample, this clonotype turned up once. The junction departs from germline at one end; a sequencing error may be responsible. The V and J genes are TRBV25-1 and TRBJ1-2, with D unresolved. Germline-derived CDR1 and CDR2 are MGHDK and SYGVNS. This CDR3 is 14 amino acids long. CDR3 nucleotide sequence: TGCGCCAGCAGGTTGTCACACATTAACTATGCCTACACCTTC. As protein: CASRLSHINYAYTF.

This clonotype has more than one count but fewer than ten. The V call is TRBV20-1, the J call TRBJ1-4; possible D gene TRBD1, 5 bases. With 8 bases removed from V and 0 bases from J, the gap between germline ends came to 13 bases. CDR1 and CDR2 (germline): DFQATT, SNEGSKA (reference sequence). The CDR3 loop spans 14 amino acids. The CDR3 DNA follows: TGCAGTTCCCGTGAGACAGCAACTAATGAAAAACTGTTTTTT. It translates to CSSRETATNEKLFF.

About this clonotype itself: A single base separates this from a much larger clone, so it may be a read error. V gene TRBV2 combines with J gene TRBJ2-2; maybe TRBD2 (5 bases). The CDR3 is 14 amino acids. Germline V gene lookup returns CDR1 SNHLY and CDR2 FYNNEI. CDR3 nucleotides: TGTGCCAGCAGTGGATGGACCAACACCGGGGAGCTGGTTTTT. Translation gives CASSGWTNTGELVF.